This T cell receptor beta chain came from a study of blood T cell repertoires in COVID-19. Background on the study: Italy, Spain and the United States were the sources of the convalescent and acute COVID-19 samples. Sources were T cells, B-cell-depleted T cells, or PBMCs; the material itself was cDNA or gDNA.

The germline V gene encodes CDR1 SGHRS and CDR2 YFSETQ. V gave up 0 bases and J gave up 3 bases, with 22 bases separating them. The CDR3 is 19 residues long. Under the authors' procedure: Amplification with reference gene primers provided the estimates of nucleated cell counts. Here immunoSEQ multiplex PCR was the method, and the copy in TCRdb shows in-frame clones only, minus some. That table furnishes V, J and clone size, whereas the DNA furnished D and trimming. The sample carries 200,000 to 250,000 clones, approximately 84% recorded once. The material sequenced was peripheral blood. This sequence originates from a woman under 40 who had recovered from COVID-19. The chain employs TRBV5-1 and TRBJ2-1, with a weak D call TRBD2 (6 bases). For the CDR3, the DNA is TGCGCCAGCAGCTTGGCTCTGGGGGAGGCCCCTGTTCGCTACAATGAGCAGTTCTTC. Protein: CASSLALGEAPVRYNEQFF.